These T cell receptor beta chains were read from a single sample in a study of beta chain features in type 1 diabetes. TCRdb's copy holds only in-frame clones and misses some; the assay was immunoSEQ multiplex PCR. The sample has hundreds of thousands of clones, roughly 15% seen once. Sequenced: central memory CD4+ T cells from blood. All receptors come from a man aged 25-45 years in good health. The CDR3 runs from the conserved cysteine through the conserved F or W. D genes are given only for firm matches.

J | D | V | CDR3
TRBJ2-3 | TRBD2 | TRBV4-3 | CASSQEGGSGGTSGTQYF
TRBJ1-2 | TRBD1 | TRBV4-3 | CASSQDWNRGHYGYTF
TRBJ1-1 | - | TRBV18 | CASSPGGKGGSEAFF
TRBJ2-4 | - | TRBV28 | CASGLAKNIQYF
TRBJ2-5 | - | TRBV20-1 | CSVLRQETQYF
TRBJ2-3 | TRBD2 | TRBV6-1 | CASTVSGADTQYF
TRBJ1-1 | - | TRBV6-1 | CASSSGLLEAFF
TRBJ1-5 | - | TRBV4-3 | CASSQEVGRNQPQHF
TRBJ2-5 | - | TRBV29-1 | CSGAGRTGETQYF
TRBJ1-2 | TRBD1 | TRBV5-1 | CASSKGQENYGYTF
TRBJ2-1 | - | TRBV19 | CASRARSSYNEQFF
TRBJ2-1 | - | TRBV7-9 | CASSQASRSHSGIEQFF
TRBJ2-2 | TRBD2 | TRBV12-5 | CASGLGTSYTGELFF
TRBJ2-3 | - | TRBV25-1 | CASTRLDTDTQYF
TRBJ1-2 | - | TRBV4-2 | CASSQNGNYGYTF
TRBJ1-1 | TRBD1 | TRBV5-4 | CASSLGQGAAAFF
TRBJ2-2 | TRBD2 | TRBV6-5 | CASSTGLAITGELFF
TRBJ2-1 | - | TRBV11-2 | CASRLDSNLYNEQFF
TRBJ1-1 | TRBD1 | TRBV19 | CASVTGGTNTEAFF
TRBJ2-5 | TRBD2 | TRBV5-1 | CASSVIGPGAGGEKTQYF
TRBJ1-1 | - | TRBV10-3 | CAIRDTVVNTEAFF
TRBJ2-5 | TRBD1 | TRBV25-1 | CASSWTGFTETQYF
TRBJ1-5 | TRBD1 | TRBV6-6 | CASRETGGFNQPQHF
TRBJ1-5 | - | TRBV6-1 | CASMEGRQPQHF
TRBJ2-1 | - | TRBV6-5 | CASTKRLYGNNEQFF
TRBJ1-4 | - | TRBV5-1 | CASSKTGLTNEKLFF
TRBJ2-1 | - | TRBV18 | CASSRQQGTSSYNEQFF
TRBJ2-7 | TRBD1 | TRBV2 | CATRNRGNYEQYF
TRBJ1-1 | - | TRBV30 | CAWTRQTKAFF
TRBJ2-2 | - | TRBV28 | CASSLRGPLFF
TRBJ1-2 | - | TRBV7-2 | CASSSGRAGGYTF
TRBJ2-5 | - | TRBV5-8 | CASSLTDRTQETQYF
TRBJ2-4 | - | TRBV28 | CASRKTGYIQYF
TRBJ1-2 | - | TRBV7-9 | CASSGRLNTDYGYTF
TRBJ2-2 | - | TRBV19 | CASRGTLGAGELFF
TRBJ2-7 | TRBD2 | TRBV18 | CASSPPSGSSYEQYF
TRBJ1-1 | TRBD1 | TRBV5-4 | CASSRPGGTEAFF
TRBJ2-2 | - | TRBV18 | CASSPPPRGNAGELFF
TRBJ2-2 | - | TRBV25-1 | CASRGRGPGELFF
TRBJ2-7 | TRBD1 | TRBV20-1 | CSARRDRGQYF
TRBJ1-2 | TRBD1 | TRBV6-6 | CASSYLEGADGYTF
TRBJ2-5 | - | TRBV7-9 | CASSLAPGWETQYF
TRBJ1-3 | - | TRBV28 | CASSDGLGNTIYF
TRBJ1-1 | - | TRBV19 | CASSMSRLGEAFF
TRBJ2-2 | - | TRBV5-6 | CASSLVGPGELFF
TRBJ1-4 | - | TRBV11-1 | CASSSVDNRPNEKLFF
TRBJ2-7 | - | TRBV27 | CASSPRDPFYEQYF
TRBJ2-2 | - | TRBV7-3 | CASRRTPNTGELFF
TRBJ2-5 | - | TRBV20-1 | CSARVRENQYF
TRBJ2-5 | - | TRBV6-6 | CASSYIGETQYF
TRBJ1-5 | - | TRBV15 | CATSRDWAAMDQPQHF
TRBJ2-1 | TRBD2 | TRBV6-6 | CASGLADFNEQFF
TRBJ2-5 | - | TRBV25-1 | CASSTPTGFQETQYF
TRBJ1-5 | - | TRBV5-8 | CASSLRGRRNNQPQHF